A selection of T cell receptor beta chains follows, all from one sample in a study of breast tumors, draining lymph nodes, adjacent tissues. Each CDR3 protein is one row after TCRdb ran MiXCR on the multiplex PCR reads. The data hold more than 100,000 distinct CDR3 sequences, with under 25% observed a single time. What was sequenced was axillary lymph node tissue. All receptors derive from a female donor with breast cancer. Some clones in this sample may be carry-over from other donors' samples. Each CDR3 is given with its conserved first and last residue. D genes are given only for firm matches. Expanded clones are given a class, and other clones once, few, many or no size at all.

D gene: -
J gene: TRBJ1-1
CDR3 length: 15
V gene: TRBV7-9
clone size: -
CDR3 DNA: TGTGCCAGCAGCCCCACTATGGGAGGGAACACTGAAGCTTTCTTT
CDR3 protein: CASSPTMGGNTEAFF

D gene: -
J gene: TRBJ2-7
CDR3 length: 14
V gene: TRBV20-1
clone size: many
CDR3 DNA: TGCAGTGCTACAGGCGCGGGGGCCTCCTACGAGCAGTACTTC
CDR3 protein: CSATGAGASYEQYF

D gene: -
J gene: TRBJ2-1
CDR3 length: 14
V gene: TRBV24-1
clone size: -
CDR3 DNA: TGTGCCACCAGTGACGCGGACTATTTTGATGGGCAGTTCTTC
CDR3 protein: CATSDADYFDGQFF

D gene: TRBD2
J gene: TRBJ2-5
CDR3 length: 14
V gene: TRBV7-8
clone size: many
CDR3 DNA: TGTGCCGGCGCGGGACTAGAGACGGAAGAGACCCAGTACTTC
CDR3 protein: CAGAGLETEETQYF

D gene: TRBD2
J gene: TRBJ2-7
CDR3 length: 14
V gene: TRBV5-1
clone size: many
CDR3 DNA: TGCGCCAGCAGCTCGGGACTAGCGGCCTACGAGCAGTACTTC
CDR3 protein: CASSSGLAAYEQYF

D gene: TRBD1
J gene: TRBJ2-7
CDR3 length: 14
V gene: TRBV5-5
clone size: many
CDR3 DNA: TGTGCCAGCAGCTCCAAGCCTAGGGGGCTCGAGCAGTACTTC
CDR3 protein: CASSSKPRGLEQYF

D gene: TRBD2
J gene: TRBJ2-1
CDR3 length: 15
V gene: TRBV6-2/TRBV6-3
clone size: many
CDR3 DNA: TGTGCCAGCAGCGCGTCTAGCGGGAGTTACAATGAGCAGTTCTTC
CDR3 protein: CASSASSGSYNEQFF

D gene: -
J gene: TRBJ2-7
CDR3 length: 14
V gene: TRBV14
clone size: -
CDR3 DNA: TGTGCCAGCAGCCTTAGACGGGGTCCCTACGAGCAGTACTTC
CDR3 protein: CASSLRRGPYEQYF

D gene: -
J gene: TRBJ2-3
CDR3 length: 18
V gene: TRBV18
clone size: -
CDR3 DNA: TGTGCCAGCTCACCACGCGACATCCCCTCCGGGAGCACAGATACGCAGTATTTT
CDR3 protein: CASSPRDIPSGSTDTQYF

D gene: -
J gene: TRBJ2-6
CDR3 length: 15
V gene: TRBV25-1
clone size: few
CDR3 DNA: TGTGCCAGCAGTGAGGCGGGTTCTGGGGCCAACGTCCTGACTTTC
CDR3 protein: CASSEAGSGANVLTF

D gene: TRBD2
J gene: TRBJ2-7
CDR3 length: 15
V gene: TRBV30
clone size: many
CDR3 DNA: TGTGCCTGGAGTCCGACTAGCGGGAGTGTCAACGAGCAGTACTTC
CDR3 protein: CAWSPTSGSVNEQYF

D gene: TRBD2
J gene: TRBJ2-2
CDR3 length: 16
V gene: TRBV11-3
clone size: many
CDR3 DNA: TGTGCCAGCAGCTTTGGCGGGAGGGCAAACACCGGGGAGCTGTTTTTT
CDR3 protein: CASSFGGRANTGELFF

D gene: -
J gene: TRBJ2-2
CDR3 length: 13
V gene: TRBV4-1
clone size: many
CDR3 DNA: TGCGCCAGCAGCACACTATTCACCGGGGAGCTGTTTTTT
CDR3 protein: CASSTLFTGELFF

D gene: -
J gene: TRBJ1-2
CDR3 length: 13
V gene: TRBV5-1
clone size: many
CDR3 DNA: TGCGCCAGCAGACGGGACGGCCAAGGCGGCTACACCTTC
CDR3 protein: CASRRDGQGGYTF

D gene: TRBD2
J gene: TRBJ2-5
CDR3 length: 12
V gene: TRBV20-1
clone size: -
CDR3 DNA: TGCAGTGTTGGGAGGGAGCGAGAGACCCAGAACTTC
CDR3 protein: CSVGRERETQNF

D gene: -
J gene: TRBJ2-5
CDR3 length: 12
V gene: TRBV11-2
clone size: many
CDR3 DNA: TGTGCCAGCAGCTTAAGACAAGAGACCCAGTACTTC
CDR3 protein: CASSLRQETQYF

D gene: -
J gene: TRBJ2-2
CDR3 length: 16
V gene: TRBV27
clone size: few
CDR3 DNA: TGTGCCACGCAATTCCGGGACAAGAAGGACGCCGGGGAGCTGTTTTTT
CDR3 protein: CATQFRDKKDAGELFF

D gene: -
J gene: TRBJ2-5
CDR3 length: 16
V gene: TRBV5-1
clone size: many
CDR3 DNA: TGCGCCAGCAGCTTGGCGGGAGAAAGGGTTCAAGAGACCCAGTACTTC
CDR3 protein: CASSLAGERVQETQYF

D gene: -
J gene: TRBJ2-2
CDR3 length: 14
V gene: TRBV7-9
clone size: many
CDR3 DNA: TGTGCCAGCAGCTTAGCGTTCCGCCCCGGGGAGCTGTTTTTT
CDR3 protein: CASSLAFRPGELFF

D gene: -
J gene: TRBJ2-7
CDR3 length: 16
V gene: TRBV6-1
clone size: few
CDR3 DNA: TGTGCCAGCAGCAACCTCAACAGGGTTGGTAAGAACGAGCAGTACTTC
CDR3 protein: CASSNLNRVGKNEQYF

D gene: TRBD1
J gene: TRBJ2-7
CDR3 length: 14
V gene: TRBV19
clone size: many
CDR3 DNA: TGTGCCAGTAGTCAGACAGGGTTATTGGACGAGCAGTACTTC
CDR3 protein: CASSQTGLLDEQYF

D gene: TRBD2
J gene: TRBJ2-7
CDR3 length: 16
V gene: TRBV7-6
clone size: many
CDR3 DNA: TGTGCCAGCAGCTTAACCGGGACTAGCGGGAGAAACGAGCAGTACTTC
CDR3 protein: CASSLTGTSGRNEQYF

D gene: -
J gene: TRBJ2-1
CDR3 length: 13
V gene: TRBV14
clone size: many
CDR3 DNA: TGTGCCAGCAGCCCCACTAGGGGGGGTGAGCAGTTCTTC
CDR3 protein: CASSPTRGGEQFF

D gene: -
J gene: TRBJ1-2
CDR3 length: 14
V gene: TRBV19
clone size: once
CDR3 DNA: TGTGCCAGTAGTGCCGGACAAGCTGCCCATGGCTACACCTTC
CDR3 protein: CASSAGQAAHGYTF

D gene: -
J gene: TRBJ2-7
CDR3 length: 15
V gene: TRBV7-9
clone size: many
CDR3 DNA: TGTGCCAGCAGCTTAGCGATAGATGGGATCCACGAGCAGTACTTC
CDR3 protein: CASSLAIDGIHEQYF

D gene: -
J gene: TRBJ2-7
CDR3 length: 14
V gene: TRBV7-2
clone size: many
CDR3 DNA: TGTGCCAGCAGCTTAGGGGACTTTACCTACGAGCAGTACTTC
CDR3 protein: CASSLGDFTYEQYF